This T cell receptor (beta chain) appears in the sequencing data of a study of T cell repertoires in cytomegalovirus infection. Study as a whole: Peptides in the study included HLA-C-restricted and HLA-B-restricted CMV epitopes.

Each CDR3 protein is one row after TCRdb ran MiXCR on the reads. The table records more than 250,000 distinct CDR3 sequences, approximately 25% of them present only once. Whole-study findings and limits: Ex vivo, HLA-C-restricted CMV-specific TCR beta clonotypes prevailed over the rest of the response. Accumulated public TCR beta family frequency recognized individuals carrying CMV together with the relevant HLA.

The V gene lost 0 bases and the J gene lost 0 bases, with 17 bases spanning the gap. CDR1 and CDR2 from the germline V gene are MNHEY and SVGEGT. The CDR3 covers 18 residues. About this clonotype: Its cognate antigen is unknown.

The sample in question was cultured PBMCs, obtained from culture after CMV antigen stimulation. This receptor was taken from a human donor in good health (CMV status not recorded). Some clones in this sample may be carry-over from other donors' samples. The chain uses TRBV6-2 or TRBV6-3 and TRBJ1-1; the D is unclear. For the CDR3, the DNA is TGTGCCAGCAGTTACTCGACTCTTTCCGCCAACATGAACACTGAAGCTTTCTTT. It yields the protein CASSYSTLSANMNTEAFF.